A selection of T cell receptor beta chains follows, all from one sample in a study of beta chain features in type 1 diabetes. The repertoire was sequenced with immunoSEQ multiplex PCR; TCRdb's copy has only in-frame clones and lacks some. The table lists about 170,000 clones, 7.8% of them singletons, with roughly 0.97% in the top ten. Sequenced input: central memory CD4+ T cells from blood. Source of these receptors: a woman aged 40 to 55 with type 1 diabetes. The CDR3 runs from the conserved cysteine through the conserved F or W. A D gene is named only where the DNA matches it firmly. Expanded clones get a size class; other rows say once, few or many, or leave the size out.

J,D,V,size,DNA,CDR3
TRBJ1-6,-,TRBV4-3,-,TGCGCCAGCAGCCAAGGAAAGGGCAGGGTTGAGTCACCCCTCCACTTT,CASSQGKGRVESPLHF
TRBJ2-7,TRBD2,TRBV4-2,few,TGTGCCAGCAGCCAAGGCCCTCTAGCGGGAGACCTCTACGAGCAGTACTTC,CASSQGPLAGDLYEQYF
TRBJ2-1,-,TRBV6-5,-,TGTGCCAGCAGTTACGGCCAACCCAGCAATGAGCAGTTCTTC,CASSYGQPSNEQFF
TRBJ2-7,-,TRBV7-2,-,TGTGCCAGCAGCTTAGGTGGTCCTATTTCCGAGCAGTACTTC,CASSLGGPISEQYF
TRBJ1-1,-,TRBV7-8,-,TGTGCCAGCAGCCCCCGAGGGCAGACGAACACTGAAGCTTTCTTT,CASSPRGQTNTEAFF
TRBJ1-6,TRBD1,TRBV4-2,-,TGTGCCAGCAGCCGAGAACACATTCGGGACAGAAAGGATTCACCCCTCCACTTT,CASSREHIRDRKDSPLHF
TRBJ2-3,-,TRBV5-1,many,TGCGCCAGCAACTCCGACAGAGGCACAGATACGCAGTATTTT,CASNSDRGTDTQYF
TRBJ2-7,-,TRBV7-2,-,TGTGCCAGCAGCTCGACCGCGACGGGCGAGCAGTACTTC,CASSSTATGEQYF
TRBJ1-5,-,TRBV4-2,-,TGTGCCAGCAGCCAAGATCTTCTGGCACATCAGCCCCAGCATTTT,CASSQDLLAHQPQHF
TRBJ2-3,-,TRBV9,few,TGTGCCAGCAGCGTAGCCCCGACTAGCACAGATACGCAGTATTTT,CASSVAPTSTDTQYF
TRBJ1-2,TRBD1,TRBV5-6,few,TGTGCCAGCAGCTGGACAGGGGACCCGTTATGGGGCTACACCTTC,CASSWTGDPLWGYTF
TRBJ2-3,TRBD2,TRBV7-8,few,TGTGCCAGCAGCCGACTAGCGGGGGCCACAGATACGCAGTATTTT,CASSRLAGATDTQYF
TRBJ1-1,-,TRBV7-2,few,TGTGCCAGCAGCTTGGTTGCCGGGGGAAGTGAAGCTTTCTTT,CASSLVAGGSEAFF
TRBJ2-5,TRBD1,TRBV30,many,TGTGCCTGGAACAGGGGGACATCGGTCCAAGAGACCCAGTACTTC,CAWNRGTSVQETQYF
TRBJ1-4,TRBD1,TRBV2,-,TGTGCCAGCAGTGGACAGGGGGTTGAAAAACTGTTTTTT,CASSGQGVEKLFF